This TCR beta chain was recovered during a study of blood T cell repertoires in COVID-19. Study background: Sites across the United States, Italy and Spain contributed samples from acute and convalescent COVID-19. Sample material is recorded as cDNA or gDNA derived from T cells, B-cell-depleted T cells, or PBMCs.

In the original workflow: Estimated nucleated cell counts came from reference gene primer amplification. Measured with immunoSEQ multiplex PCR; TCRdb has only the in-frame clones, and not every one. V, J and clone size are taken as reported in that table, and D and trimming were inferred from the DNA itself. This repertoire shows about 69,000 clones, roughly 73% found once; its top ten account for more than 40%. This clone was recorded a few times. The CDR3 has 16 amino acids. V was cut by 3 bases and J by 4 bases, with 16 bases left in between. Germline assignment: CDR1 MNHEY and CDR2 SMNVEV (reference sequence).

The sequencing sample was made of peripheral blood. This clonotype was sampled from a human donor in a cohort sampled during active COVID-19. The V and J genes are TRBV27 and TRBJ1-5, with D possibly matching TRBD1 (5 bases). CDR3 in amino acids: CASSFGQGLSNQPQHF. The CDR3 region has the DNA TGTGCCAGCAGTTTTGGGCAGGGCCTCTCTAATCAGCCCCAGCATTTT.